The following is a T cell receptor beta chain sequence with its context. It lacks a known antigen. The record has no base qualities; no much larger clone is one base away. To prepare the library, the immunoSEQ multiplex PCR assay was applied. For the multiplex PCR, a mixture combining 60 forward primers for TCR Vbeta segments and 13 reverse primers for TCR Jbeta segments was used. A multiplex PCR assay on genomic DNA amplified the CDR3 region of rearranged TCR beta genes. On the Illumina HiSeq System, the amplified TCR beta libraries were sequenced as 87-base-pair reads. The authors processed their data as follows. In a later analysis, 77 million or so unique TCR beta chains were counted across the 500 to 700 repertoires, and around 11 million of these chains were shared by at least two donors. Raw reads were error-corrected and collapsed into unique sequences with a nearest-neighbor algorithm that merged closely related sequences to remove PCR and sequencing errors. Alignment of CDR3 sequences to IMGT reference sequences was used to assign V, D and J gene segments. For a sequence to be retained, a match of at least six nucleotides was required to both a V gene segment and a J gene segment. A rearrangement counted as productive if the CDR3 had no stop codons and remained in frame with V and J, and every other rearrangement counted as non-productive. Following IMGT convention, CDR3 was defined as the stretch from the second conserved V-encoded cysteine up to the conserved J-encoded phenylalanine. Sequences without an unambiguous match to a single V gene segment were excluded from the earlier analysis of 500 to 700 of the donors. In an earlier analysis of a few hundred of the donors, V segments were called functional above 56.7% productive rearrangements and were called segregating when the between-donor standard deviation exceeded 5%. A statistical classification framework was developed to diagnose cytomegalovirus status using the catalog of TCR beta chain sequences. A later analysis assigned V and J genes by comparing TCR nucleotide sequences with IMGT/GENE-DB human TR gene sequences. A later analysis assigned CDR3 sequences and most-parsimonious VDJ recombination scenarios with the TCRdist pipeline. In a later analysis, each TCR beta chain was defined by its CDR3 amino acid sequence together with its V-gene family, and reads without a unique V-gene family were excluded. As a way to deal with suspected cross-contamination and a sequencing artifact, a later analysis dropped under 600 nucleotide sequences that were highly shared and had low generation probability. In a later analysis, a clonal expansion index for each public chain was calculated from normalized within-repertoire ranks of inferred template counts. Generation probabilities in a later analysis came from a VDJ recombination model fitted to out-of-frame rearrangements, and those results were checked against IGoR. A later analysis scored TCR-TCR, TCR-HLA and TCR-CMV co-occurrence with hypergeometric tests, applying a repertoire-size bias correction to TCR pairs. To estimate false discovery rates, a later analysis permuted the HLA or CMV assignments 20 times. In a later analysis, co-occurring TCRs were grouped with DBSCAN, and TCRdist sequence similarity was added when clustering was performed within HLA-allele-positive subsets. For co-occurrence clustering, repertoires with fewer than 30,000 or more than 120,000 public chains were excluded, along with four or five repertoires with anomalous nucleotide sharing. Here the immuneACCESS table is served through TCRdb, limited to in-frame sequences with V and J called. Missing clones are a known gap in these copies; in checked studies unresolved V genes cover under half, and the rest lacks a known reason. The DNA gave D and trimming, while V, J and clone size come from that table. The sample contains 150,000 to 200,000 clones, 77% of them found a single time. The ten top clones hold 1.4% to 1.5% of the sample.

This sample is part of a study of cytomegalovirus exposure and HLA in healthy donors (dated by TCRdb to the late 2010s). About the investigation overall: An earlier analysis of about 560 of the donors reported approximately 260 Gb of sequence data and around 100 million unique TCR beta sequences obtained from around 170 million T cells. High-throughput TCR immunosequencing, statistical association of individual TCRs with disease status, and machine learning were combined to predict cytomegalovirus infection status. Along with the approximately 650-subject first cohort, a separate validation cohort of around 120 different subjects was used. The study profiled the T cell repertoires of under 850 subjects by immunosequencing and related them to cytomegalovirus serostatus. Rather than drawing on any new phenotypic data, the later analysis identified candidate immune exposures from TCR beta sequences and the way those sequences occurred across donors. The study was designed to test whether signatures of past pathogen exposure could be identified by cataloging public T cell receptors. Both class I and class II loci were covered by HLA typing, at four-digit resolution. Alongside the repertoire data, information on donor age, sex, ethnicity and CMV serostatus was compiled. A later genetic analysis used genome-wide SNP genotypes for about 65% of the roughly 670 donors, treating that subset as a discovery cohort. The genetic ancestry cluster associated with self-reported Caucasian donors included 70% to 85% of the 350 to 500 genotyped donors. An early release that covered some 630 HLA-typed donors contained approximately 290 gigabases of sequencing data and tens of millions of unique TCR sequences. An earlier analysis of 587 of the donors applied high-throughput TCR beta sequencing to assess whether each TCR beta V gene segment acted as functional or pseudogenic. The number of typed donors differed by locus: about 620-630 for A, B, C, DRB1 and DQB1; approximately 520 for DQA1; some 610 for DPA1; and 450 to 480 for DPB1. Across around 400 genotyped donors of the cohort, an average of approximately 240,000 unique TCR beta nucleotide sequences per donor were sequenced, and 15% to 20% of those sequences were non-productive. To study patterns of TCR occurrence, a later analysis re-analyzed previously published TCR beta repertoires from several hundred donors and added high-resolution HLA genotyping. All discovery cohort repertoires had been generated on a single sequencing platform. Roughly 5 DR-DQ haplotypes were handled as single units for association and clustering, since linkage in the cohort was strong.

The cohort was made up of 500 to 800 healthy bone marrow donors. At the time of sampling, all cohort members were nominally healthy, though unrecorded immune exposures were likely present. The donor tested CMV seropositive, placing the donor among the 250 to 350 seropositive members of the cohort. Each donor provided a peripheral blood sample, and peripheral blood mononuclear cells were used for TCR beta sequencing. Genomic DNA extraction from the blood cell samples was performed with the Qiagen DNeasy Blood Extraction Kit. From the cysteine through the phenylalanine, the CDR3 covers 15 amino acids. CDR3 DNA only is kept here, 45 bases in frame from base 1. The V end loses 2 bases and the J end loses 4 bases, and a stretch of 15 bases separates them. CDR1 and CDR2 are drawn from the germline V gene (reference sequence): SSHAT, FNYEAQ. The paper as a whole reports these results and caveats: The presence/absence analyses assumed that sequencing depth was roughly uniform across donors, and that assumption may not be true. In a later genetic analysis, a missense DCLRE1C variant was associated with V-gene and J-gene trimming of TCR beta chains, and the association was replicated in an independent cohort. According to a later genetic analysis, donors in an Asian-associated ancestry cluster had fewer N-insertions in productive TCRs than the roughly 670-donor mean. Some IMGT-functional V segments, including TRBV6-2 and TRBV6-3, could not be distinguished by the 87-base-pair reads and were therefore excluded. Several of the top co-occurrence clusters appeared to be linked to parvovirus B19, influenza, CMV and Epstein-Barr virus, according to a later analysis. A later analysis found that TCR association rates varied across HLA loci, with DRB1 alleles showing the most associated TCRs and HLA-C alleles the fewest. It was suggested by the authors that the approach could potentially be generalized to other disease states and immunological phenotypes. Because counts were too low, roughly 16 rarely observed V segments, including chromosome 9 orphons, were excluded from the earlier analysis of under 650 of the donors. Strong co-occurrence of HLA alleles, especially DR and DQ, made assigning TCR associations to individual alleles difficult. Cytomegalovirus status was reported to be diagnosed by the classifier with high specificity and sensitivity in both the original and validation cohorts. Specific HLA alleles were associated with 15,000 to 20,000 TCR beta sequences at a false discovery rate of 0.05 in a later analysis. Most TCR sequences were observed very rarely across donors, whereas some public TCRs were present in many individuals. Three of the identified cytomegalovirus-associated TCR beta chains were confirmed in vitro to be specific for cytomegalovirus antigens. A further reported finding was that TCR beta sequences accurately predicted the HLA-A and HLA-B alleles for most subjects in the first cohort. In a later analysis, HLA-associated TCR beta chains were found to be more clonally expanded and to have lower generation probabilities than equally common non-associated chains. The study listed 170 or so TCR beta chains as associated with cytomegalovirus. Because some donors lacked HLA typing at each locus, the association tests relied only on the typed subset. The only immune exposure information available for the cohort was CMV serostatus. An earlier analysis of approximately 530 of the donors showed that most TCR beta V segments appeared in productive rearrangements either about 87% or about 30% of the time, which broadly matched IMGT annotations. Linkage disequilibrium might explain the correlated functional status among segregating V segments, but an unknown experimental factor could not be excluded. In a later analysis, most CMV-associated TCR beta chains were found to appear HLA-restricted, with HLA associations seemingly driven largely by CMV exposure. A cluster of highly shared sequence variants was judged likely to represent a technical artifact of the sequencing pipeline. The cohort was sequenced for TCR beta chains only, and without alpha or paired-chain data the features that could be detected were limited.

Specimen: PBMCs. The clonotype was recovered from a woman aged 25 to 39 in good health and CMV-seropositive. Recombination linked TRBV7-7 to TRBJ2-7; tentative D gene TRBD1, with 6 bases matching. CDR3 region: CASSLRAGEIYEQYF. The DNA reads as follows: TGTGCCAGCAGCTTACGCGCAGGGGAGATTTACGAGCAGTACTTC.